Shown below are 5 T cell receptor beta chains from a single sample sequenced in a study of blood T cells in healthy people across ages (dated by TCRdb to between 2015 and 2016). Library construction relied on 5' RACE. The sequencer was an Illumina HiSeq 2500. The second PCR ran for about 7 to 11 cycles and used a J-beta primer mix along with a sample-barcoded 5' primer. The raw public data were reprocessed by TCRdb itself: fastp quality trimming at Q25, MiXCR clonotype calling, in-frame beta chains only. Every entry covers one CDR3 protein and lists the most common genes and DNA from its rows. This sample lists about 1.7 million distinct CDR3 sequences; 28% were detected once. The top ten clones comprise roughly 8.2% of the sample. The sequenced material came from blood. The receptors here all came from a woman aged 30 to 39 in good health.

This clonotype was picked up a small number of times. This chain joins TRBV12-3 or TRBV12-4 and TRBJ1-4; D is perhaps TRBD1 (5 bases). Between the trimmed V and J ends, which lost 5 bases and 3 bases, there was a span of 16 bases. The length of the CDR3 is 16 residues. CDR3 coding DNA: TGTGCCAGCAGTCCCGTGCGGGGCGAGGCTAATGAAAAACTGTTTTTT. It specifies CASSPVRGEANEKLFF.

For this clonotype: Being one base from a much bigger clone, this may be a read error. The V and J genes are TRBV20-1 and TRBJ2-1; 10 nucleotides match TRBD2. Germline V gene data show CDR1 as DFQATT and CDR2 as SNEGSKA (reference sequence). Unmatched junction bases numbered 8, after V lost 6 bases and J lost 6 bases. The CDR3 totals 14 residues. CDR3 in DNA: TGCAGTGCCATTAGCGGGGGGCGGTTCAATGAGCAGTTCTTC. This sequence encodes CSAISGGRFNEQFF.

The rearrangement joins TRBV12-3 or TRBV12-4 to TRBJ2-1, with 9 nucleotides matching TRBD1. CDR3 size: 15 residues. After removal of 6 bases from V and 7 bases from J, the junction contained 10 bases not matched to a gene. The CDR3 DNA reads TGTGCCAGCAGGACAGATCTGGACAGGGGTAATGAGCAGTTCTTC. This sequence encodes CASRTDLDRGNEQFF.

V usage is TRBV28 and J usage is TRBJ2-5, with TRBD1 as a possible D gene (5 bases). The germline gives CDR1 MDHEN, CDR2 SYDVKM. The CDR3 contains 16 residues. V was cut by 6 bases and J by 14 bases, with 31 bases left in between. CDR3 region: CASSTPNGARLDEHYF. As DNA, the CDR3 is TGTGCCAGCAGCACTCCGAATGGGGCTCGGCTTGACGAGCACTACTTC.

This sequence joins TRBV4-1 and TRBJ2-1; 8 bases are a match to TRBD2. CDR1 MGHRA and CDR2 YSYEKL come from the germline V gene. The CDR3 covers 17 residues. V lost 0 bases to trimming and J lost 0 bases; unmatched junction nucleotides: 4. The DNA for the CDR3 is TGCGCCAGCAGCCAAGAGCGAAGCGGGAGCTCCTACAATGAGCAGTTCTTC. It codes for CASSQERSGSSYNEQFF.